This T cell receptor (beta chain) stems from a study of response to subunit inactivated influenza vaccine. MiXCR, applied by TCRdb to the RT-PCR reads, yields one record per CDR3 protein. The sample consists of hundreds of thousands of distinct CDR3 sequences, around 25% of them appearing once. Sequencing used CD4+ T cells sorted from PBMCs, obtained roughly 5 days after vaccination. This sequence originates from a man aged 45 to 65 who received an inactivated influenza vaccine.

The CDR3 coding sequence is TGTGCCAGCAGTCGCCTTCAGGGATTGGGCACAGATACGCAGTATTTT. This encodes CASSRLQGLGTDTQYF. The rearrangement links TRBV6-1 to TRBJ2-3; D might be TRBD1 (5 bases). This CDR3 is built from 16 residues. Germline loops: CDR1 MNHNS, CDR2 SASEGT. Trimming cost V 5 bases and J 1 base, with 16 bases left between them.